This TCR beta chain originates from a study of shared clonotypes between healthy human individuals. Regarding the study as a whole: There were few donors, and this limited the genetic and exposure-history diversity represented. Against clonotypes common to all four donors, non-shared ones had lower generation probabilities.

Germline trimming cut 0 bases from V and 3 bases from J; bases unmatched to any gene: 7. Germline V gene lookup returns CDR1 SGHRS and CDR2 YFSETQ. The CDR3 totals 16 residues. It was across several immunoSEQ plates that each subset's genomic DNA was evenly split. The input for sorted-subset replicate PCRs was approximately 190 ng DNA, approximately 30,000 T cell genomes. Repertoires were generated with immunoSEQ multiplex PCR, while TCRdb's copy carries only in-frame clones and drops some. Of more than 2,000,000 clones listed, around nine tenths were seen once; the top ten hold around 0.15%. Comments on this clone: Antigen unknown.

The receptor was derived from a man aged 18 to 29 in good health. What was sequenced was naive CD4+ T cells sorted from blood. Sample subset: CD45RA+ positively selected. V and J are TRBV5-1 and TRBJ2-3, with 7 bases aligning to TRBD1. The CDR3 loop reads CASSLGSGTDTDTQYF. CDR3 sequence (DNA): TGCGCCAGCAGCTTGGGTTCCGGGACAGATACAGATACGCAGTATTTT.